This T cell receptor beta chain was recorded in a study of T cell responses to AZD1222 COVID-19 vaccine. The V gene end was trimmed by 3 bases and the J gene end by 5 bases; junction bases not matched to a gene: 15. This CDR3 is 18 amino acids long. The germline V gene has CDR1 SGHDT and CDR2 YYEEEE. This clone has just a few counts. Using immunoSEQ multiplex PCR, the repertoire was profiled, and TCRdb retains in-frame clones only, with some absent. Here the sample spans fewer than 120,000 clones, about four fifths being singletons. The source of this sequence is an adult in good health. This material consisted of peripheral blood, taken on day 0 of AZD1222 vaccination. The chain carries TRBV5-6 and TRBJ2-5; the match to TRBD2 covers 11 bases. In DNA, the CDR3 is TGTGCCAGCAGCTCGCTTGGGGTTAGCGGGGGGGCCCTGGAGACCCAGTACTTC. It specifies CASSSLGVSGGALETQYF.